Sequencing of this T cell receptor (beta chain) was carried out in a study of breast tumors, draining lymph nodes, adjacent tissues. This clonotype has just a few counts. Its specificity is not known. Samples came from axillary lymph nodes draining the breast cancer. The CDR3 loop spans 15 amino acids. Germline CDR1 SGHTA, CDR2 FQGTGA. Trimming cost V 5 bases and J 3 bases, with 16 bases left between them. TCRdb passed the multiplex PCR reads through MiXCR, listing each CDR3 protein once. The profile shows 200,000 to 300,000 distinct CDR3 sequences, over 25% of them singletons. General study results and limits: Tumor T cell lymph node origin was a supported hypothesis, not proven.

The TCR was taken from a female donor with breast cancer. Some clones in this sample may be carry-over from other donors' samples. Material: axillary lymph node tissue. The chain links TRBV7-3 to TRBJ1-1; D might be TRBD1 (6 bases). CDR3 bases: TGTGCCAGCAGCCAGAGTGGGGGGCAGTACACTGAAGCTTTCTTT. Its translation is CASSQSGGQYTEAFF.